This T cell receptor (beta chain) is drawn from a study of T-cell reconstitution after alpha-beta-depleted transplantation in children. Study conclusions and caveats: By one year post-transplant, T-cell counts and diversity largely arose from T cells that were newly produced.

The CDR3 loop spans 14 amino acids. Germline CDR1 is SGHRS and CDR2 is YFSETQ. V was pared by 2 bases and J by 2 bases, with 8 bases between. Molecular barcoding with unique molecular identifiers was used for the TCRbeta library. TCRdb re-derived calls from the PCR reads in MiXCR, one entry per CDR3 protein. Here the sample spans some 81,000 distinct CDR3 sequences, around an eighth being singletons. A word on this clonotype: Its specificity is unknown.

The sequences come from PBMCs, mostly from graft donor cells, collected 180 days after TCRalphabeta/CD19-depleted stem cell transplant. This TCR was recovered from a male patient between 2 and 15 years old who had a stem cell transplant for acute lymphoblastic leukemia, so the T cells may come from the graft donor. V gene TRBV5-1 combines with J gene TRBJ2-1; D remains ambiguous. CDR3 protein: CASSFWITYNEQFF. The CDR3 nucleotides are TGCGCCAGCAGCTTTTGGATTACCTACAATGAGCAGTTCTTC.